This T cell receptor beta chain came from a study of blood T cell repertoires in COVID-19. Overall study: The United States, Italy and Spain supplied acute and convalescent COVID-19 samples. Nucleic acid was either cDNA or gDNA, and it came from T cells, B-cell-depleted T cells, or PBMCs.

The V end lost 2 bases, the J end lost 7 bases, and 12 bases lay between the germline ends. This CDR3 region has 14 residues. Per the germline V gene, CDR1 is KGHSH and CDR2 is LQKENI. In the authors' methods: Scientists estimated how many nucleated cells there were by amplifying reference gene primers. Profiled with immunoSEQ multiplex PCR; TCRdb holds only in-frame clones, not every one. V and J calls and clone size are given by that table; D and trimming were obtained from the DNA. The sample carries around 220,000 clones, approximately 79% recorded once. This TCR was sampled from a woman aged 40 to 55 with active or convalescent COVID-19. J is TRBJ1-5 and V is TRBV18; D unresolved. The sample was peripheral blood. Here the CDR3 reads CASSPGHQNQPQHF. CDR3 in DNA: TGTGCCAGCTCACCAGGGCACCAGAACCAGCCCCAGCATTTT.